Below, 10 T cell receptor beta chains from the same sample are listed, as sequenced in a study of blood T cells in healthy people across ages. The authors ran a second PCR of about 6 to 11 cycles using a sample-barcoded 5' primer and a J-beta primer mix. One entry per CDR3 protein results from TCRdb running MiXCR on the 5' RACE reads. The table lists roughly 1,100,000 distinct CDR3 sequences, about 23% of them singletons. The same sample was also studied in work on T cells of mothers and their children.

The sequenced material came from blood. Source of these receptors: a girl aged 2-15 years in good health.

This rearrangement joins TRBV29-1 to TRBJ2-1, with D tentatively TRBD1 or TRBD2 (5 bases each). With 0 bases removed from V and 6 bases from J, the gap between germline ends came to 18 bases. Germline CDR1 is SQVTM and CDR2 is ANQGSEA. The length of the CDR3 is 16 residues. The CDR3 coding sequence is TGCAGCGTTGAAGAAGGGGACCCGATTGTCGGCAATGAGCAGTTCTTC. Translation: CSVEEGDPIVGNEQFF.

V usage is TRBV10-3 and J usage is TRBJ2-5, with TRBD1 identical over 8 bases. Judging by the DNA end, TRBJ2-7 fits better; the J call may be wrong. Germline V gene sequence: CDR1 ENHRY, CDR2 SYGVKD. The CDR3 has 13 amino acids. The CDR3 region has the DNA TGTGCCATCAGGGATTCGGACAGGGACGAGCAGTACTTC. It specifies CAIRDSDRDEQYF.

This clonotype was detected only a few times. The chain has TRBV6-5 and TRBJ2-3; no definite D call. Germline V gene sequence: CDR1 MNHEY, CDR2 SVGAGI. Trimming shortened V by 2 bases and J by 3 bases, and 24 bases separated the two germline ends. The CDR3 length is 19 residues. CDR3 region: CASSYAPGFWVDGTDTQYF. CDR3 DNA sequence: TGTGCCAGCAGTTACGCCCCCGGGTTCTGGGTCGATGGTACAGATACGCAGTATTTT.

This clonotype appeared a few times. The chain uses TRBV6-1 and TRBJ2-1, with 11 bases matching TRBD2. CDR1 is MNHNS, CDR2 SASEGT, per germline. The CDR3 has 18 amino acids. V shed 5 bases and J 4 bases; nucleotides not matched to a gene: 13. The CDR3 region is CASSPPAKTSGSYNEQFF. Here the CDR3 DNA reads TGTGCCAGCAGTCCGCCCGCGAAAACTAGCGGGAGTTACAATGAGCAGTTCTTC.

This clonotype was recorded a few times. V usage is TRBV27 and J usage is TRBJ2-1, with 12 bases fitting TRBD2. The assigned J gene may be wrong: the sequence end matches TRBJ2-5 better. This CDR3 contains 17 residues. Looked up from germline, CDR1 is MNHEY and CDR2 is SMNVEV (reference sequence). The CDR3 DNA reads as TGTGCCAGCAAAGTGGGGAGACTAGCGGGAGTTTTGGAGACCCAGTACTTC. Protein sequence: CASKVGRLAGVLETQYF.

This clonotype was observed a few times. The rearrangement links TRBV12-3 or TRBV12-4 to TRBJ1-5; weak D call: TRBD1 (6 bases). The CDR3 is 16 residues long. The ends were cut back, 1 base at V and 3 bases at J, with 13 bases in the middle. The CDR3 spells CASSLGVRQVNQPQHF. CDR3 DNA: TGTGCCAGCAGTTTAGGGGTTCGACAGGTCAATCAGCCCCAGCATTTT.

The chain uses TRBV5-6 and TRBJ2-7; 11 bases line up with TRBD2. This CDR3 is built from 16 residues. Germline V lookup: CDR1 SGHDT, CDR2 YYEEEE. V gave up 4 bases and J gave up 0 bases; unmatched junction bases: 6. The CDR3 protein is CASSPTTSGASYEQYF. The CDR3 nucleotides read TGTGCCAGCAGCCCAACGACTAGCGGGGCCTCCTACGAGCAGTACTTC.

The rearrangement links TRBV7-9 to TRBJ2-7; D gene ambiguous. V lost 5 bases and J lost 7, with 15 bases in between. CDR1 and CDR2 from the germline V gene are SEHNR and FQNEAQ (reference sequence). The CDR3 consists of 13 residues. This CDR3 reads CASSPLGLGEQYF. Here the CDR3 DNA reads TGTGCCAGCAGCCCCCTTGGGCTTGGGGAGCAGTACTTC.

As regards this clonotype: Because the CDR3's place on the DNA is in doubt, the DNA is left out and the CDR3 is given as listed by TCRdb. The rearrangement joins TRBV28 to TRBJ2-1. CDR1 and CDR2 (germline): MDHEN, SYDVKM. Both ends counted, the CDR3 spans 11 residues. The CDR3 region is CASSTSRSQFF.

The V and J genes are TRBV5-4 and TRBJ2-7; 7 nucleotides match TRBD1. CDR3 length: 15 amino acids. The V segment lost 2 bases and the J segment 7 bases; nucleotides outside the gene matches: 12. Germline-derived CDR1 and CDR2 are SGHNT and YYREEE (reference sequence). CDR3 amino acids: CASSFWQGVMGEQYF. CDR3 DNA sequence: TGTGCCAGCAGCTTCTGGCAGGGGGTGATGGGAGAGCAGTACTTC.